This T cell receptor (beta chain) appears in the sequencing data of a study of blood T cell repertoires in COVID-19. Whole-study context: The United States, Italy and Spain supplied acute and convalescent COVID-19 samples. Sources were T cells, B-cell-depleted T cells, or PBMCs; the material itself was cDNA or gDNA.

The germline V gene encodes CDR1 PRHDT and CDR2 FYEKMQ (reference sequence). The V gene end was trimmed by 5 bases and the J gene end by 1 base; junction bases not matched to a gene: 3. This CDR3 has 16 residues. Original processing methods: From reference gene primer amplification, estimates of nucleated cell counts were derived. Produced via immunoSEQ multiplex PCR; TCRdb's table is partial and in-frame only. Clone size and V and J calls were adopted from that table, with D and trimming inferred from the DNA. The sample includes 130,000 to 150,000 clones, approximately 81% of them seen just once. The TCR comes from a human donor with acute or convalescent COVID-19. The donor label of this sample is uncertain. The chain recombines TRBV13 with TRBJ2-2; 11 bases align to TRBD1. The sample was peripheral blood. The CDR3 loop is CASSIGTGGNTGELFF. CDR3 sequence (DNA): TGTGCCAGCAGCATTGGGACAGGGGGGAACACCGGGGAGCTGTTTTTT.